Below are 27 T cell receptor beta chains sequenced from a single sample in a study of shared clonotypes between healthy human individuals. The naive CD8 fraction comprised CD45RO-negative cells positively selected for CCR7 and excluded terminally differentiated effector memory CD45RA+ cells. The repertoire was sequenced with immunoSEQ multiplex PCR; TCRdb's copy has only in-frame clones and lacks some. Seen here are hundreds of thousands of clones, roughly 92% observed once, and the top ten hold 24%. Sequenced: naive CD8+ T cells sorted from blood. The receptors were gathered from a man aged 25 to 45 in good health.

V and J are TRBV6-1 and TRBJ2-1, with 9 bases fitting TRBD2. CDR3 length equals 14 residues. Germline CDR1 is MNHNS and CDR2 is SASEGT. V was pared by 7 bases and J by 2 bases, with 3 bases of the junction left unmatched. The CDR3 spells CASNLAGPYNEQFF. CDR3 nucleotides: TGTGCCAGCAACCTAGCGGGACCCTACAATGAGCAGTTCTTC.

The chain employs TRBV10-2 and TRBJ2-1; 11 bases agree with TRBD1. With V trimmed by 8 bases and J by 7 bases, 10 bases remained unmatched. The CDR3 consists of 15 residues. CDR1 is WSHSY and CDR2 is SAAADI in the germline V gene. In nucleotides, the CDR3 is TGCGCCAGCGGGTGGACAGGGGGCGCAGATAATGAGCAGTTCTTC. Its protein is CASGWTGGADNEQFF.

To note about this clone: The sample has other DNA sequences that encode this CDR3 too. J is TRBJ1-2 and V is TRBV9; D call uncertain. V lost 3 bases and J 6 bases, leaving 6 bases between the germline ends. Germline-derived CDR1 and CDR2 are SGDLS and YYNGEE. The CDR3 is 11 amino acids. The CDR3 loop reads CASSARDGYTF. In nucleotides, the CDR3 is TGTGCCAGCAGCGCCCGAGATGGCTACACCTTC.

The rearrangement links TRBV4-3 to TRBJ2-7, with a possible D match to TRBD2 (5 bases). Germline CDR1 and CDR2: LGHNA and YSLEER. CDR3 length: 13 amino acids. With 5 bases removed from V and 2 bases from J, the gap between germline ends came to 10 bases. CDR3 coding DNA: TGCGCCAGCAGCGGAGGTCGGGCCTACGAGCAGTACTTC. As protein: CASSGGRAYEQYF.

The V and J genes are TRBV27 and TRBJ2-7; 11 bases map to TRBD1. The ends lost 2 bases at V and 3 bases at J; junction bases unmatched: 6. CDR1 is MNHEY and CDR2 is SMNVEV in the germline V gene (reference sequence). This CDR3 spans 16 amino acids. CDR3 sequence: CASSLTPGQGVYEQYF. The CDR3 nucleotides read TGTGCCAGCAGTTTAACCCCGGGACAGGGGGTCTACGAGCAGTACTTC.

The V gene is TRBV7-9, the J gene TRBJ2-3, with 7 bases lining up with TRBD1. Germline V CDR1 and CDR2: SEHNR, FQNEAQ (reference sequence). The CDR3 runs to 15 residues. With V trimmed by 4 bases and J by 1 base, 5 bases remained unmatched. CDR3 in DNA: TGTGCCAGCAGCTCAGGACAGGTGGGCACAGATACGCAGTATTTT. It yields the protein CASSSGQVGTDTQYF.

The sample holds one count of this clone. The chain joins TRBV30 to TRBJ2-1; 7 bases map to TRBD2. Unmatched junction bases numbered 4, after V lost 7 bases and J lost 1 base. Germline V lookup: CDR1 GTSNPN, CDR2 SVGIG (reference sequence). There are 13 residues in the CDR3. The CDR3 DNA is TGTGCCTACAGCGGGACTTCCTACAATGAGCAGTTCTTC. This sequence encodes CAYSGTSYNEQFF.

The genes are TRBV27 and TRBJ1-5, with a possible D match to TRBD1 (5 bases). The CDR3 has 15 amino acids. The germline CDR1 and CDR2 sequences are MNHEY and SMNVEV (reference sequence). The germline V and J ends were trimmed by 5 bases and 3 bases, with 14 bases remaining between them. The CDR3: CASSPTQATNQPQHF. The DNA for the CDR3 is TGTGCCAGCAGTCCAACACAGGCCACCAATCAGCCCCAGCATTTT.

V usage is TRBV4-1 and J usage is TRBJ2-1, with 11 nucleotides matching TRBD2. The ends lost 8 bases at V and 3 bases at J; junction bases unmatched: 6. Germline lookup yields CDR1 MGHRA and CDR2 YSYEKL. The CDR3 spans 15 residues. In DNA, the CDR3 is TGCGCCAGCGGGCTCGGACTAGCGGGCTACAATGAGCAGTTCTTC. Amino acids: CASGLGLAGYNEQFF.

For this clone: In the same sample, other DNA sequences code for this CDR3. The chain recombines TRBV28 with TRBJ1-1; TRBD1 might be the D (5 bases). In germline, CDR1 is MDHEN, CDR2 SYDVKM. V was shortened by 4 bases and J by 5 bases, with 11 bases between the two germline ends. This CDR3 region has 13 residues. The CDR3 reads CASSSRGLTEAFF. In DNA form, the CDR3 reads TGTGCCAGCAGTTCGAGGGGATTGACTGAAGCTTTCTTT.

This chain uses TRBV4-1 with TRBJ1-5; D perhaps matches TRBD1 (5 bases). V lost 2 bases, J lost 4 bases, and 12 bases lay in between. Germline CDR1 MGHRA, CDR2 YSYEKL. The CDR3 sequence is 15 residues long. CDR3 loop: CASSQSRQINQPQHF. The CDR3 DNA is TGCGCCAGCAGCCAATCCAGACAGATAAATCAGCCCCAGCATTTT.

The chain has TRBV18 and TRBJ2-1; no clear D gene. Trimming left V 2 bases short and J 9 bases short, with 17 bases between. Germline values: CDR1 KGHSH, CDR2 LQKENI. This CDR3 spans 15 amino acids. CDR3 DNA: TGTGCCAGCTCACCAGAGGTAGGGTCTCGTATTGAGCAGTTCTTC. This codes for CASSPEVGSRIEQFF.

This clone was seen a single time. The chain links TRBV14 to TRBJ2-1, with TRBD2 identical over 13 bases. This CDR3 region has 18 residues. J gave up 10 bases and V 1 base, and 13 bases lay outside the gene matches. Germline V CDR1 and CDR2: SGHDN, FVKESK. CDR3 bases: TGTGCCAGCAGCCAAGCAATTTTAACTAGCGGGAGGGCCCCGGAGCAGTTCTTC. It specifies CASSQAILTSGRAPEQFF.

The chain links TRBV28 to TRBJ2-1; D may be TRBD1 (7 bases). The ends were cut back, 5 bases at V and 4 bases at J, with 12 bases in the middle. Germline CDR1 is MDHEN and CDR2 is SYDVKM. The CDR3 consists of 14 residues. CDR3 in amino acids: CASSTTGTYNEQFF. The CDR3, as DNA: TGTGCCAGCAGTACGACAGGGACTTACAATGAGCAGTTCTTC.

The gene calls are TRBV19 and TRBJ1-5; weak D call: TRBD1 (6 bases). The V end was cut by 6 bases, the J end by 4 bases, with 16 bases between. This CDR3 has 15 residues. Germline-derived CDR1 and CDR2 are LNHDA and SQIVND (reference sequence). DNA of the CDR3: TGTGCCAGTAGGATTGGGCAGGGGATGAATCAGCCCCAGCATTTT. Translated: CASRIGQGMNQPQHF.

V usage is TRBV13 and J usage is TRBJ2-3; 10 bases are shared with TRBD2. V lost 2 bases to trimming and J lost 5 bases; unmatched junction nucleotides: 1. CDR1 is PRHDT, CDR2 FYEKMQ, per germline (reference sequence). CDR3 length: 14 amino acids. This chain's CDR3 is CASSLRLAGDTQYF. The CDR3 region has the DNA TGTGCCAGCAGCTTAAGACTAGCGGGAGATACGCAGTATTTT.

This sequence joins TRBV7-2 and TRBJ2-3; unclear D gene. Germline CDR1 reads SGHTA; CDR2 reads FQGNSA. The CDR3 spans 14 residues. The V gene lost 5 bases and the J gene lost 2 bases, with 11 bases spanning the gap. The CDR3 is CASSPHFNTDTQYF. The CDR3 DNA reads TGTGCCAGCAGCCCCCATTTCAACACAGATACGCAGTATTTT.

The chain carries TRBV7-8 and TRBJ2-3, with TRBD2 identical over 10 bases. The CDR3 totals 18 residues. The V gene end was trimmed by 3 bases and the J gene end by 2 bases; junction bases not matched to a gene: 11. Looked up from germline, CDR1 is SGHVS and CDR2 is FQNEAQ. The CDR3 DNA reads TGTGCCAGCAGCTTGAGCCTAGCGGGAGTGGAGGACACAGATACGCAGTATTTT. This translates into CASSLSLAGVEDTDTQYF.

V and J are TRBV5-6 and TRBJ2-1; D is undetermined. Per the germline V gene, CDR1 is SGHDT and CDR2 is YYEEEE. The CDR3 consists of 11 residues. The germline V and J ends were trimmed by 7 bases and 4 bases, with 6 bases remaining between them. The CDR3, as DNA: TGTGCCAGCTCCGTTTACAATGAGCAGTTCTTC. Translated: CASSVYNEQFF.

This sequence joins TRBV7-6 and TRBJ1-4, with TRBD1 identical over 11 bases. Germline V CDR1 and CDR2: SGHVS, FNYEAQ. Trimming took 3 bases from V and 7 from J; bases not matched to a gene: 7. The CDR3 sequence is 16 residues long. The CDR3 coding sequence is TGTGCCAGCAGCTTCCCCGGGACAGGGGGTAGTGAAAAACTGTTTTTT. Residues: CASSFPGTGGSEKLFF.

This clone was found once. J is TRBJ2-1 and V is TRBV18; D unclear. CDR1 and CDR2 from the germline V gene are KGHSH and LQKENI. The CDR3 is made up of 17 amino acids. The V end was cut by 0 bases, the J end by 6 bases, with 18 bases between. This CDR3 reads CASSPPASDLHLNEQFF. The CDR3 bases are TGTGCCAGCTCACCACCAGCCTCGGATTTGCACCTCAATGAGCAGTTCTTC.

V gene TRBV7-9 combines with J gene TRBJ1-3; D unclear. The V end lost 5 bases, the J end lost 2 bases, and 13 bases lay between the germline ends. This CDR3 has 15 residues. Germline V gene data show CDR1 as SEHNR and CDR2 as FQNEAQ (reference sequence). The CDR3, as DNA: TGTGCCAGCAGCCCCAGAGATAGCCCTGGAAACACCATATATTTT. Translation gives CASSPRDSPGNTIYF.

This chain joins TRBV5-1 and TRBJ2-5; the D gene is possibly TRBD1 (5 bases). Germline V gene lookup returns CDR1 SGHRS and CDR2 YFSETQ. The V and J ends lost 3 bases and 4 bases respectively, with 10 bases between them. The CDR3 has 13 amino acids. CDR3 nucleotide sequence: TGCGCCAGCAGCTGGGGTACAGGAGAGACCCAGTACTTC. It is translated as CASSWGTGETQYF.

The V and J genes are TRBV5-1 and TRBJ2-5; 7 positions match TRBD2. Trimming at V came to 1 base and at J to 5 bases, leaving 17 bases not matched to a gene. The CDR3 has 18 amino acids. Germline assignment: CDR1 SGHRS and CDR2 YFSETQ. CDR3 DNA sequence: TGCGCCAGCAGCTTGCTGGGCGGGAGCTCTCCCACAAGGGAGACCCAGTACTTC. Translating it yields CASSLLGGSSPTRETQYF. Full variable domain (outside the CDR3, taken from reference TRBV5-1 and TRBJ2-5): KAGVTQTPRYLIKTRGQQVTLSCSPISGHRSVSWYQQTPGQGLQFLFEYFSETQRNKGNFPGRFSGRQFSNSRSEMNVSTLELGDSALYLCASSLLGGSSPTRETQYFGPGTRLLVL.

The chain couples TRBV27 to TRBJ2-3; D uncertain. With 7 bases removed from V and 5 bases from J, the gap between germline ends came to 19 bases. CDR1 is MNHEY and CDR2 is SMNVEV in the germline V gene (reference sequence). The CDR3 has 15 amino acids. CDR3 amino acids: CASTLGPAWGDTQYF. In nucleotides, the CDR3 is TGTGCCAGCACATTAGGACCGGCCTGGGGAGATACGCAGTATTTT.

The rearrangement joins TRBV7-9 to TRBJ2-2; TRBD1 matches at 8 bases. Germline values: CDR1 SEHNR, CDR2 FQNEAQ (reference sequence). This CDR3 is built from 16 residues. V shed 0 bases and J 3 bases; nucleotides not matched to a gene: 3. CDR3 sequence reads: CASSLAGQGYTGELFF. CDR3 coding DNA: TGTGCCAGCAGCTTAGCAGGACAGGGATACACCGGGGAGCTGTTTTTT.

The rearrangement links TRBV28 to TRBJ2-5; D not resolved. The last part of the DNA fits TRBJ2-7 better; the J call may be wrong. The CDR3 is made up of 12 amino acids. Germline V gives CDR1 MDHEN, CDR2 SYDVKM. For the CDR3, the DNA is TGTGCCAGCAGTGATCCTAGCTACGAGCAGTACTTC. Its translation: CASSDPSYEQYF.